This T cell receptor beta chain was identified during a study of T cell responses to AZD1222 COVID-19 vaccine. Study-level findings and limits: Spike-specific TCR breadth and depth were elevated following two AZD1222 doses. At baseline, just five to seven AZD1222 recipients tested seropositive. Spike-wide coverage was observed for vaccine-associated CD4 TCRs, with dominant responses at 160-218 and 743-854.

The assay was immunoSEQ multiplex PCR, and TCRdb's table has in-frame clones only and misses some. The sample records some 120,000 clones, roughly 85% being singletons. On this clone: As yet, its antigen is unknown.

The sample was peripheral blood, taken on day 0 of AZD1222 vaccination. This TCR was sampled from an adult in good health.

The DNA of the CDR3 is TGTGCCAGCAGGGACCGCCATTCACCCCTCCACTTT. This encodes CASRDRHSPLHF. The genes are TRBV27 and TRBJ1-6; D remains unclear. Trimming took off 6 bases at V and 8 bases at J, with 8 bases between the two ends. The CDR3 sequence is 12 residues long. CDR1 is MNHEY, CDR2 SMNVEV, per germline (reference sequence).